Listed here is a single TCR beta chain. Original data processing: Counts of nucleated cells, estimated from reference gene primer amplification, were obtained. The assay was immunoSEQ multiplex PCR, and TCRdb's table has in-frame clones only and misses some. The V and J calls and clone size come from that table; D and trimming were worked out from the DNA. In the table there are roughly 200,000 clones, around four fifths of which are singletons. This record belongs to a study of blood T cell repertoires in COVID-19. Study in general: Sites in the United States, Italy and Spain provided acute and convalescent COVID-19 samples. Sample material is recorded as cDNA or gDNA derived from T cells, B-cell-depleted T cells, or PBMCs.

The V and J ends lost 4 bases and 2 bases respectively, with 13 bases between them. CDR1 and CDR2 (germline): MNHEY, SMNVEV (reference sequence). CDR3 length: 15 residues. Sequenced input: peripheral blood. The TCR originated in a man between 35 and 55 years old with active or convalescent COVID-19. This chain joins TRBV27 and TRBJ2-3, with D maybe TRBD1 (7 bases). CDR3 sequence: CASSSRQGLTDTQYF. The CDR3 nucleotides are TGTGCCAGCAGTTCCCGACAGGGACTCACAGATACGCAGTATTTT.